This record looks at one TCR beta chain sequence and its context. Its antigen is unknown. Per-base qualities were not stored, and no clone one base away is much larger. Spanning cysteine to phenylalanine, the CDR3 consists of 14 amino acids. This entry keeps only the CDR3 DNA: 42 bases, framed from base 1. CDR1 and CDR2 (SNHLY, FYNNEI) derive from the germline V gene. The germline ends are 15 bases apart after V is trimmed by 6 bases and J by 3 bases. The library came from the immunoSEQ multiplex PCR assay. For the multiplex PCR, a mixture combining 60 forward primers for TCR Vbeta segments and 13 reverse primers for TCR Jbeta segments was used. Amplification of the CDR3 region of rearranged TCR beta genes was performed with a multiplex PCR assay on genomic DNA. Amplified TCR beta libraries were sequenced as 87-base-pair reads on the Illumina HiSeq System. The published analysis was carried out like this. A later analysis tallied around 82 million unique TCR beta chains across the 550 to 850 repertoires, and approximately 12 million of those chains were shared by two or more donors. A nearest-neighbor algorithm error-corrected the raw reads and collapsed the reads into unique sequences, merging closely related sequences to remove PCR and sequencing errors. CDR3 sequences were aligned to IMGT reference sequences to assign V, D and J gene segments. For a sequence to be retained, a match of at least six nucleotides was required to both a V gene segment and a J gene segment. A rearrangement counted as productive if the CDR3 had no stop codons and remained in frame with V and J, and every other rearrangement counted as non-productive. CDR3 was defined according to IMGT convention as the region running from the second conserved V-encoded cysteine to the conserved J-encoded phenylalanine. In an earlier analysis of approximately 500 of the donors, sequences lacking an unambiguous match to a single V gene segment were excluded. In an earlier analysis of almost 600 of the donors, a V segment was called functional when productive rearrangements were above 56.7%, and segregating when the standard deviation between donors exceeded 5%. A statistical classification framework was built to diagnose cytomegalovirus status from the catalog of TCR beta chain sequences. V and J gene assignment, in a later analysis, came from comparing TCR nucleotide sequences with IMGT/GENE-DB human TR gene sequences. Using the TCRdist pipeline, a later analysis assigned CDR3 sequences along with most-parsimonious VDJ recombination scenarios. A later analysis defined each TCR beta chain by its CDR3 amino acid sequence plus V-gene family, and excluded reads lacking a unique V-gene family. As a way to deal with suspected cross-contamination and a sequencing artifact, a later analysis dropped roughly 600 nucleotide sequences that were highly shared and had low generation probability. For each public chain, a later analysis derived a clonal expansion index from normalized ranks of inferred template counts within each repertoire. In a later analysis, generation probabilities were computed using a VDJ recombination model fitted to out-of-frame rearrangements, and the results were checked against IGoR. A later analysis scored TCR-TCR, TCR-HLA and TCR-CMV co-occurrence with hypergeometric tests, applying a repertoire-size bias correction to TCR pairs. A later analysis estimated false discovery rates by permuting HLA or CMV assignments 20 times. In a later analysis, co-occurring TCRs were grouped using DBSCAN, and TCRdist sequence similarity was added for clustering within HLA-allele-positive subsets. Co-occurrence clustering excluded repertoires with fewer than 30,000 or more than 120,000 public chains, plus five with anomalous nucleotide sharing. Not all clones reach the TCRdb copy of this immuneACCESS table, which keeps in-frame sequences only. Checked studies attribute under half of the gap to unresolved V genes and leave the rest unexplained. V and J calls and clone size follow that table, whereas D and trimming were derived from the DNA. The sample has about 140,000 clones on record, about four fifths of them singletons. Together, the top ten hold approximately 2.1% of the sample.

The data stem from a study of cytomegalovirus exposure and HLA in healthy donors (dated by TCRdb to the late 2010s). At the level of the whole study: An earlier analysis of approximately 590 of the donors reported roughly 270 Gb of sequence data and about 100 million unique TCR beta sequences from roughly 200 million T cells. An early release that covered roughly 600 HLA-typed donors contained approximately 290 gigabases of sequencing data and around 80 million unique TCR sequences. A separate validation cohort of over 95 different subjects was used in addition to the roughly 700-subject first cohort. A later analysis re-analyzed previously published TCR beta repertoires from approximately 700 donors and added high-resolution HLA genotyping to study TCR occurrence patterns. Donor age, sex, ethnicity and CMV serostatus were collected together with the repertoire data. High-throughput TCR immunosequencing, statistical association of individual TCRs with disease status, and machine learning were combined to predict cytomegalovirus infection status. The study used immunosequencing to profile the T cell repertoires of approximately 630 subjects and linked those repertoires to cytomegalovirus serostatus. On average, 235,054 unique TCR beta nucleotide sequences were sequenced per donor among a few hundred genotyped donors of the cohort, with roughly 18% of those sequences being non-productive. Several DR-DQ haplotypes were handled as single units for association and clustering because linkage in the cohort was strong. The study aimed to test whether cataloging public T cell receptors could reveal signatures of past pathogen exposure. Every discovery cohort repertoire had been produced on one sequencing platform. The number of donors typed differed by locus, with about 629-640 for A, B, C, DRB1 and DQB1, 522 for DQA1, 600 to 610 for DPA1, and around 430 for DPB1. Of the roughly 410 genotyped donors, 80% to 90% were placed in the genetic ancestry cluster associated with self-reported Caucasian donors. An earlier analysis of 450 to 750 of the donors used high-throughput TCR beta sequencing to judge whether each TCR beta V gene segment behaved as functional or pseudogenic. In the later analysis, no new phenotypic data were used to find candidate immune exposures; instead, reliance was placed on TCR beta sequences and their occurrence across donors. Class I and class II HLA loci were covered by the typing at four-digit resolution. In a later genetic analysis, genome-wide SNP genotypes for about three fifths of the roughly 670 donors were used, and that subset was treated as a discovery cohort. Paper-wide results and their limitations: Three of the identified cytomegalovirus-associated TCR beta chains were confirmed in vitro to be specific for cytomegalovirus antigens. V-gene and J-gene trimming of TCR beta chains was associated with a missense DCLRE1C variant in a later genetic analysis, and the association was replicated in an independent cohort. According to a later genetic analysis, donors in an Asian-associated ancestry cluster had fewer N-insertions in productive TCRs than the approximately 700-donor mean. The classifier was reported to diagnose cytomegalovirus status with high specificity and sensitivity in both the original and validation cohorts. Assigning TCR associations to individual alleles was difficult when HLA alleles, especially DR and DQ, strongly co-occurred. In an earlier analysis of 587 of the donors, most TCR beta V segments appeared in productive rearrangements about 87% or about 30% of the time, broadly matching IMGT annotations. The sequencing pipeline was judged likely to have produced a cluster of highly shared sequence variants as a technical artifact. Over 15 rarely observed V segments, including chromosome 9 orphons, were excluded from the earlier analysis of several hundred of the donors because counts were too low. According to the authors, the approach could potentially be generalized to other disease states and immunological phenotypes. A later analysis reported that several top co-occurrence clusters appeared linked to parvovirus B19, influenza, CMV and Epstein-Barr virus. Linkage disequilibrium might explain the correlated functional status among segregating V segments, but an unknown experimental factor could not be excluded. The study gave a list of about 150 TCR beta chains associated with cytomegalovirus. According to a later analysis, TCR association rates differed among HLA loci, with DRB1 alleles showing the most associated TCRs and HLA-C alleles showing the fewest. The presence/absence analyses assumed that sequencing depth was roughly uniform across donors, and that assumption may not be true. The cohort was sequenced for TCR beta chains only, and without alpha or paired-chain data the features that could be detected were limited. A further reported finding was that TCR beta sequences accurately predicted the HLA-A and HLA-B alleles for most subjects in the first cohort. Because HLA typing was unavailable for some donors at each locus, only the typed subset was used in association tests. Specific HLA alleles were associated with roughly 17,000 TCR beta sequences at a false discovery rate of 0.05 in a later analysis. Because the 87-base-pair reads could not distinguish some IMGT-functional V segments, including TRBV6-2 and TRBV6-3, those segments were excluded. Most TCR sequences were observed very rarely across donors, whereas some public TCRs were present in many individuals. A later analysis found that HLA-associated TCR beta chains were more clonally expanded and had lower generation probabilities than equally common non-associated chains. CMV serostatus was the only immune exposure information available for the cohort. According to a later analysis, most CMV-associated TCR beta chains appeared to be HLA-restricted, and the HLA associations seemed to be driven largely by CMV exposure.

The cohort was made up of under 800 healthy bone marrow donors. Cohort members were all nominally healthy when sampled, although unrecorded immune exposures were likely present. The donor was CMV seronegative and was included in the group of several hundred seronegative cohort members. Each donor provided a peripheral blood sample, and peripheral blood mononuclear cells were used for TCR beta sequencing. Genomic DNA was extracted from the blood cell samples with the Qiagen DNeasy Blood Extraction Kit. The receptor's source is a man younger than 45 in good health and CMV-seronegative. Sequenced material: PBMCs. The rearranged segments are TRBV2 and TRBJ2-7; the D segment could be TRBD2, given 6 matching bases. The nucleotides are TGTGCCAGCAGGGAACCCGGGACTTACTACGAGCAGTACTTC. It codes for CASREPGTYYEQYF.